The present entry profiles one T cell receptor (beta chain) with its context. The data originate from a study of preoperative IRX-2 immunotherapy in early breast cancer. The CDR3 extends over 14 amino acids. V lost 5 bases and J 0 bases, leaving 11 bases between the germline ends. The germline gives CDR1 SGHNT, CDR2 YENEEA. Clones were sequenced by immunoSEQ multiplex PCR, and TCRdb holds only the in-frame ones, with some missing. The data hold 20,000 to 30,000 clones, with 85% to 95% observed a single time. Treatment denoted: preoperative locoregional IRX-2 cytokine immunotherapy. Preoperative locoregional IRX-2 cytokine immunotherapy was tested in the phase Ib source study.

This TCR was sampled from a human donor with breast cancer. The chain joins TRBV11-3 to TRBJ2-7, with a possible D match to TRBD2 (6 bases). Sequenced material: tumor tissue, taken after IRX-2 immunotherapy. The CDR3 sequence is CASSPSGSSYEQYF. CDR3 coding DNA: TGTGCCAGCAGCCCCTCCGGGAGCTCCTACGAGCAGTACTTC.